A selection of T cell receptor beta chains follows, all from one sample in a study of blood T cells in healthy people across ages. TCRdb reanalysed the 5' RACE reads using MiXCR and keeps one entry per CDR3 protein. The sample has almost 300,000 distinct CDR3 sequences; around 29% are singletons. Sample: blood. The origin of the receptors is a woman aged 70-85 years in good health. CDR3s include the opening cysteine and the closing phenylalanine or tryptophan. Each record gives: clone size, V gene, J gene, D gene, CDR3 DNA, CDR3 protein. D genes are given only for firm matches. Clone size, where shown, is once, few, many, or a class for clones that have expanded.

.	TRBV20-1	TRBJ1-1	.	TGCAGTGCTCGCGGGATGATGACTGAAGCCTTCTTT	CSARGMMTEAFF
.	TRBV11-2	TRBJ2-5	.	TGTGCCAGCAGCGCCGGGACAAGGGAGACCCAGTACTTC	CASSAGTRETQYF
few	TRBV2	TRBJ2-5	TRBD2	TGTGCCAGCAGTGAAGGGGGACTAGGTGTCCAAGAGACCCAGTACTTC	CASSEGGLGVQETQYF
few	TRBV27	TRBJ1-5	.	TGTGCCAGCAGTTTATGGAGTTCCAATCAGCCCCAGCATTTT	CASSLWSSNQPQHF
few	TRBV29-1	TRBJ1-2	.	TGCAGCGTTGAAGATTCGATCGGGGGCGGGTATGGCTACACCTTC	CSVEDSIGGGYGYTF
once	TRBV5-1	TRBJ1-4	.	TGCGCCAGCAGCAGAGGACAGCAGGCAACTAATGGAAAACTGTTTTTT	CASSRGQQATNGKLFF
.	TRBV7-2	TRBJ1-1	.	TGTGCCAGCAGCTTAGGACAATGGAACACTGAAGCTCTCTTT	CASSLGQWNTEALF
few	TRBV28	TRBJ2-4	TRBD2	TGTGCCAGCAGTTTACATGGGGGAGGGACTAAAAACATTCAGTACTTC	CASSLHGGGTKNIQYF
few	TRBV6-5	TRBJ1-6	.	TGTGCCAGCAGCCGGGACACAGCCCAGGGAAATTCACCCCTCCACTTT	CASSRDTAQGNSPLHF
.	TRBV5-1	TRBJ2-2	TRBD2	TGCGCCAGCAGCCCTTCTGGGCGGGAGGGGACCGGGGAGCTGTTTTTT	CASSPSGREGTGELFF
.	TRBV9	TRBJ1-2	TRBD1	TGTGCCAGCAGCGCGGACAGGGGAGAAGGCTACACCTTC	CASSADRGEGYTF
once	TRBV5-5	TRBJ2-2	.	TGTGCCAGCAGCTTGGGACAGAGATACACCGGGGAGCTGTTTTTT	CASSLGQRYTGELFF
.	TRBV5-6	TRBJ1-1	TRBD1	TGTGCCAGCAGTCGGACAGGGGGCTTTGAAGCTTTCTTT	CASSRTGGFEAFF
.	TRBV10-3	TRBJ2-7	TRBD2	TGTGCCACCGGACTAGCTGGGTCCTACGAGCAGTACTTC	CATGLAGSYEQYF
.	TRBV20-1	TRBJ2-5	.	TGCAGTGCCCCCTATAACGGACAGCCCCTCGGGATTCAGTACTTC	CSAPYNGQPLGIQYF
.	TRBV29-1	TRBJ2-4	TRBD1	TGCAGCGTTGACTCTCGGACAGGCAAAAACATTCAGTACTTC	CSVDSRTGKNIQYF
few	TRBV2	TRBJ1-1	.	TGTGCCAGCAGGGAGGCGGAACTGAACACTGAAGCTTTCTTT	CASREAELNTEAFF
few	TRBV2	TRBJ2-5	.	TGTGCCAGCAGTGCTAGGAAGGGGGAGACCCAGTACTTC	CASSARKGETQYF
.	TRBV19	TRBJ2-7	TRBD1	TGTGCCAGTAGTATTGGAAGGGGGCTCAGATCCTACGAGCAGTACTTC	CASSIGRGLRSYEQYF
.	TRBV9	TRBJ2-7	.	TGTGCCAGCAGCCCCGCGACGGGGAGTCTGGAGCAGTACTTC	CASSPATGSLEQYF
few	TRBV5-5	TRBJ2-7	TRBD1	TGTGCCAGCAGCCATAACAGGGGGCCCTACGAGCAGTACTTC	CASSHNRGPYEQYF
.	TRBV28	TRBJ2-1	.	TGTGCCAGCAGTTTATTTGCGGGAAATGAGGGAAATGAGCAGTTCTTC	CASSLFAGNEGNEQFF
.	TRBV20-1	TRBJ1-5	TRBD1	TGCAGTGCCGGGTCGATGCAGGGGGTCAATCAGCCCCAGCATTTT	CSAGSMQGVNQPQHF
few	TRBV7-2	TRBJ2-7	TRBD2	TGTGCCAGCAGCTTAGGGCTAGCGGGCAAAACAAGGCCCGAGCAGTACTTC	CASSLGLAGKTRPEQYF
.	TRBV20-1	TRBJ2-7	.	TGCAGTGCCCTCACCAGGGGAGTTTTCTACGAGCAGTACTTC	CSALTRGVFYEQYF
.	TRBV6-6	TRBJ1-4	TRBD1	TGTGCCAGTTGTCGACAGGGTAGTAATGAAAAACTGTTTTTT	CASCRQGSNEKLFF
many	TRBV7-9	TRBJ1-1	.	TGTGCCAGCAGCTTGGGAAGGGACAAAGAAGAAGCTTTCTTT	CASSLGRDKEEAFF
few	TRBV28	TRBJ1-2	TRBD1	TGTGCCAGCAGAGGCGACGGGACAGGGACCCTAACGTATGGCTACACCTTC	CASRGDGTGTLTYGYTF
.	TRBV2	TRBJ2-5	.	TGTGCCAGCAGTGTGCAGACGTGGGAGACCCAGTACTTC	CASSVQTWETQYF
.	TRBV18	TRBJ2-1	.	TGTGCCAGCTCACCACCGACTTTCAATGAGCAGTTCTTC	CASSPPTFNEQFF
.	TRBV7-3	TRBJ2-2	.	TGTGCCAGCAGCTTAAATGGGGCCTTAGGGAACACCGGGGAGCTGTTTTTT	CASSLNGALGNTGELFF
.	TRBV7-8	TRBJ2-1	TRBD1	TGTGCCAGCACCTTACGAACCCGGACAGGCGAGCAGTTCTTC	CASTLRTRTGEQFF
.	TRBV28	TRBJ2-1	TRBD1	TGTGCCAGCACTAGGTCCGGGACAGGGGGCTACAATGAGCAGTTCTTC	CASTRSGTGGYNEQFF
.	TRBV13	TRBJ2-5	TRBD1	TGTGCCAGCAGCAACCGAGGGACAGGGGTCCTTGGGGAGACCCAGTACTTC	CASSNRGTGVLGETQYF
many	TRBV2	TRBJ2-2	.	TGTGCCAGTGAAAACGGGGGCGAAGAGGCCGGGGAGCTGTTTTTT	CASENGGEEAGELFF
few	TRBV6-1	TRBJ1-2	.	TGTGCCAGCAGTGGAGGTTCGGGTTTACGAGTCGGGGGCTACACCTTC	CASSGGSGLRVGGYTF
.	TRBV20-1	TRBJ2-2	TRBD1	TGCAGTGCTAGAGAAACAGGGGTGGGCACCGGGGAGCTGTTTTTT	CSARETGVGTGELFF
.	TRBV7-9	TRBJ1-5	.	TGTGCCAGCAGCACGGTTAGTGAGAGTCAGCCCCAGCATTTT	CASSTVSESQPQHF
.	TRBV28	TRBJ2-7	TRBD2	TGTGCCAGCAGTTTATTCCGGGGGGTGGCAGGGTCGTACGAGCAGTACTTC	CASSLFRGVAGSYEQYF
.	TRBV2	TRBJ1-5	.	TGTGCCAGCAGTGAAGTGAGATCCGGGCAGCCCCAGCATTTT	CASSEVRSGQPQHF
many	TRBV10-3	TRBJ2-7	.	TGTGCCATCAGTGACCCCGCAGGGGCAGGCTACGAGCAGTACTTC	CAISDPAGAGYEQYF
few	TRBV6-5	TRBJ2-4	.	TGTGCCAGCAGAAACGGTGAAAACAGGGTGGGTCCAAACATTCAGTACTTC	CASRNGENRVGPNIQYF
.	TRBV7-2	TRBJ1-1	.	TGTGCCAGCAGGACTGGGAGACAGAACACTGAAGCTTTCTTT	CASRTGRQNTEAFF
.	TRBV10-3	TRBJ1-4	TRBD1	TGTGCCATCAGTGAGAACCAACAGGGGCCGGAAAAACTGTTTTTT	CAISENQQGPEKLFF
.	TRBV7-4	TRBJ1-1	TRBD1	TGTGCCAACAGCTCAACAGGGGTGAATACTGAAGCTTTCTTT	CANSSTGVNTEAFF
many	TRBV7-9	TRBJ2-7	.	TGTGCCAGCAGCTTAGAAACGGCCGAGCAGTACTTC	CASSLETAEQYF
once	TRBV2	TRBJ1-2	.	TGTGCCAGCCGCATTTGGGGGATTCAGGACTATGGCTACACCTTC	CASRIWGIQDYGYTF
few	TRBV7-8	TRBJ2-2	.	TGTGCCAGCAGCCCCTACACCGGGGAGCTGTTTTTT	CASSPYTGELFF